This note documents a single TCR beta chain sequence. Some clones are missing from TCRdb's copy, which holds only in-frame ones; the method was immunoSEQ multiplex PCR. This sample has about 49,000 clones; roughly 77% occur once, and the top ten carry 35% to 55%. The sample belongs to a study of blood T cell repertoires in COVID-19. This CDR3 is 14 amino acids long. Germline assignment: CDR1 SGHRS and CDR2 YFSETQ. The ends were cut back, 2 bases at V and 5 bases at J, with 13 bases in the middle. The sequencing input was peripheral blood. The receptor comes from a man between 65 and 85 years old with active or convalescent COVID-19. J is TRBJ1-1 and V is TRBV5-1; weak D call: TRBD1 (5 bases). The CDR3 sequence: CASSLDRRETEAFF. The CDR3 region has the DNA TGCGCCAGCAGCTTAGACAGAAGGGAAACTGAAGCTTTCTTT.